Here is one T cell receptor (beta chain) with its context. The target antigen is unknown. Amplification of TCR beta CDR3 regions used RNA transcripts. First-round RT-PCR relied on HTBI primers, and a second-round multiplex PCR came next. TCRdb independently ran MiXCR on the multiplex PCR reads; one entry per CDR3 protein. The sample has hundreds of thousands of distinct CDR3 sequences; roughly 40% are singletons. These data are taken from a study of Graves' ophthalmopathy and Graves' hyperthyroidism. Study-level points and caveats: In separating ophthalmopathy from stable hyperthyroidism, a 13-signature model achieved roughly 90% sensitivity and 81.08% specificity. Detection in blood was also observed for most expanded thyroid clonotypes above 0.001 frequency.

Researchers turned away patients with other autoimmune diseases, uncontrolled infections, pregnancy or lactation. Looked up from germline, CDR1 is SQVTM and CDR2 is ANQGSEA. CDR3 length: 14 amino acids. V was trimmed by 0 bases and J by 2 bases, leaving 7 bases between them. The rearrangement links TRBV29-1 to TRBJ1-4, with D unresolved. The sample comprised peripheral blood. This TCR was recovered from an adult man with Graves' ophthalmopathy. The CDR3 nucleotides are TGCAGCGTTGAAGACCCGATTACTAATGAAAAACTGTTTTTT. This encodes CSVEDPITNEKLFF.